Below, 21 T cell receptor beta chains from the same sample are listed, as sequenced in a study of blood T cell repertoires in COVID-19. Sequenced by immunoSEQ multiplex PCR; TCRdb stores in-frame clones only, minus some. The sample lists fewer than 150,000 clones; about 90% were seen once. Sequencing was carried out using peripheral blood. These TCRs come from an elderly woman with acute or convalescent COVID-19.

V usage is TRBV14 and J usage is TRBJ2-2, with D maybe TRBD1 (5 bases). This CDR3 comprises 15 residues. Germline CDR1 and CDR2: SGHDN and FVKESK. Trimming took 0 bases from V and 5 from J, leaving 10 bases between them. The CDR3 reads CASSQDPQGTGELFF. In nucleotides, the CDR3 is TGTGCCAGCAGCCAAGACCCTCAGGGTACCGGGGAGCTGTTTTTT.

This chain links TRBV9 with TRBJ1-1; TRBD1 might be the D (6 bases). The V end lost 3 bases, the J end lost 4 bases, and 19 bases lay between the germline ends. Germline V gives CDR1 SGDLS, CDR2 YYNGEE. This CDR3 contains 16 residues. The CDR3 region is CASSASLRGFSTEAFF. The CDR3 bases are TGTGCCAGCAGCGCCAGCCTCAGGGGATTCAGCACTGAAGCTTTCTTT. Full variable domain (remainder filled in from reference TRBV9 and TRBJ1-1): DSGVTQTPKHLITATGQRVTLRCSPRSGDLSVYWYQQSLDQGLQFLIQYYNGEERAKGNILERFSAQQFPDLHSELNLSSLELGDSALYFCASSASLRGFSTEAFFGQGTRLTVV.

This chain's CDR3 is CASSQHQQVNTEAFF. The CDR3 DNA is TGTGCCAGCAGCCAACACCAACAGGTGAACACTGAAGCTTTCTTT. The genes are TRBV3-1 (or the pseudogene TRBV3-2) and TRBJ1-1, with D maybe TRBD1 (5 bases). Germline V gene lookup returns CDR1 LGHDT and CDR2 YNNKEL (reference sequence). V lost 2 bases and J 0 bases, leaving 10 bases between the germline ends. The CDR3 length is 15 residues.

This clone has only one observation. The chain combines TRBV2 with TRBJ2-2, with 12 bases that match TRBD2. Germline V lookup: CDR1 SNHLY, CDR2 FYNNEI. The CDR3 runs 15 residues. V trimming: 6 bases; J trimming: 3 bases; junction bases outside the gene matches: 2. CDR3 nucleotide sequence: TGTGCCAGCAGCCTAGCGGGGGGGGACACCGGGGAGCTGTTTTTT. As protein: CASSLAGGDTGELFF.

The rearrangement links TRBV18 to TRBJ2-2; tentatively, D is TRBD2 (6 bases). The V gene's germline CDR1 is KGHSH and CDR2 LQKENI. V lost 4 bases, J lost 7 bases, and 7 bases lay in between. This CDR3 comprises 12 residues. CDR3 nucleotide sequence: TGTGCCAGCTCACGCGGGGTCGGGGAGCTGTTTTTT. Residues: CASSRGVGELFF.

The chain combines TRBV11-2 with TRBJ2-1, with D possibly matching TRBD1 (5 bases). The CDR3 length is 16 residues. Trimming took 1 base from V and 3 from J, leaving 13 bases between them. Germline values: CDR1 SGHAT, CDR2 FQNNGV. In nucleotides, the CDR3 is TGTGCCAGCAGCTTAGGATCAGGGAACTTCTACAATGAGCAGTTCTTC. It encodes CASSLGSGNFYNEQFF.

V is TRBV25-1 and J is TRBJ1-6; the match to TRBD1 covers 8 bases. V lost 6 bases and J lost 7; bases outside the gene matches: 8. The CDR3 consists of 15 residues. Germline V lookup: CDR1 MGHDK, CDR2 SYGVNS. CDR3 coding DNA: TGTGCCAGCAGCGAGGGACAGGCCATCAATTCACCCCTCCACTTT. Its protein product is CASSEGQAINSPLHF.

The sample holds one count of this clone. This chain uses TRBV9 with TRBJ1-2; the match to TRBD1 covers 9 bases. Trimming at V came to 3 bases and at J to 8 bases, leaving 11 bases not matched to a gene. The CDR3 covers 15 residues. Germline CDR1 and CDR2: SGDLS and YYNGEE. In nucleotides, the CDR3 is TGTGCCAGCAGCGCCAGACAGGGGGTGAGAGAGGGCTACACCTTC. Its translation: CASSARQGVREGYTF.

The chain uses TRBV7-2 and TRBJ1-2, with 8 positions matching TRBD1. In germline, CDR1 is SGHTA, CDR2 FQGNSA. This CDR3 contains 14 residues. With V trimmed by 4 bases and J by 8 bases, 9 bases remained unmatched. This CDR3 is CASSSRGRMLGYTF. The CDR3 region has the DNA TGTGCCAGCAGCTCCAGGGGGCGGATGTTAGGCTACACCTTC. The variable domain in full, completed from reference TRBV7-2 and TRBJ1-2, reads GAGVSQSPSNKVTEKGKDVELRCDPISGHTALYWYRQSLGQGLEFLIYFQGNSAPDKSGLPSDRFSAERTGGSVSTLTIQRTQQEDSAVYLCASSSRGRMLGYTFGSGTRLTVV.

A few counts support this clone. The chain's CDR3 is CASSLGIQGSYNSPLHF. CDR3 nucleotide sequence: TGTGCCAGCAGCTTAGGCATACAGGGGTCCTATAATTCACCCCTCCACTTT. The chain links TRBV7-8 to TRBJ1-6; the match to TRBD1 covers 7 bases. The CDR3 sequence is 17 residues long. Per the germline V gene, CDR1 is SGHVS and CDR2 is FQNEAQ. V was clipped by 1 base and J by 1 base; unmatched bases: 4.

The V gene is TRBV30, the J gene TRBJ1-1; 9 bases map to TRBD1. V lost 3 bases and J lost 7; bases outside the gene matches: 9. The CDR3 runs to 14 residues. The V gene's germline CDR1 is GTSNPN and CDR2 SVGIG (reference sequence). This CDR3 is CAWRRRDRAGEAFF. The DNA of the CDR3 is TGTGCCTGGAGGAGGAGGGACAGGGCAGGTGAAGCTTTCTTT.

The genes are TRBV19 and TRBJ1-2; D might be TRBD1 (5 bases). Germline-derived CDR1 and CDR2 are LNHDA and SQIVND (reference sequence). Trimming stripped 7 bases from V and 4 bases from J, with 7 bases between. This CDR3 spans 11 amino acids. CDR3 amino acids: CASNTGYGYTF. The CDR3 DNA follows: TGTGCCAGTAACACAGGCTATGGCTACACCTTC.

CDR3 in amino acids: CASSVEPGGYTEAFF. The CDR3 bases are TGTGCCAGCAGCGTAGAACCAGGGGGCTATACTGAAGCTTTCTTT. V is TRBV9 and J is TRBJ1-1, with 8 bases fitting TRBD1. This CDR3 is built from 15 residues. Trimming removed 0 bases from V and 5 bases from J; junction bases left unmatched: 6. The germline gives CDR1 SGDLS, CDR2 YYNGEE.

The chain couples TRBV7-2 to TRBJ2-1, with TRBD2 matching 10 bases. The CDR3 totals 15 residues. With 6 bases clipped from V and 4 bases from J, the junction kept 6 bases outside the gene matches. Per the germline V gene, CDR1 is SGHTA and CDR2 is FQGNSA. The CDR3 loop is CASSQSGGGYNEQFF. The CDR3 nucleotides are TGTGCCAGCAGTCAGAGCGGGGGGGGGTACAATGAGCAGTTCTTC.

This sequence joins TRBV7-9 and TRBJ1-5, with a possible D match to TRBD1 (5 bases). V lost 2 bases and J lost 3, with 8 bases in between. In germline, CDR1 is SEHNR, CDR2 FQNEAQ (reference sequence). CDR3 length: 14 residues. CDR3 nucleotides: TGTGCCAGCAGCTTAACAGGAATCAATCAGCCCCAGCATTTT. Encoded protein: CASSLTGINQPQHF.

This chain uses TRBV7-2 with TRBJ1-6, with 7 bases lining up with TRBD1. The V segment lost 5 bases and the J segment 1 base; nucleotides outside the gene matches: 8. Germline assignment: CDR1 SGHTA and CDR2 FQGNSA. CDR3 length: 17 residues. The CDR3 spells CASSKTGLRSYNSPLHF. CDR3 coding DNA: TGTGCCAGCAGCAAGACAGGGCTTCGTTCCTATAATTCACCCCTCCACTTT.

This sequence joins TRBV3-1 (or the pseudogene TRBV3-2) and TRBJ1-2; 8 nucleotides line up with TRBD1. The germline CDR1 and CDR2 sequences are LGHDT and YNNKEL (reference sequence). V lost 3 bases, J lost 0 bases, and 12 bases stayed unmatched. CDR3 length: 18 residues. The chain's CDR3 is CASSHPGQAGEANYGYTF. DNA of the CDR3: TGTGCCAGCAGCCACCCGGGACAGGCTGGTGAAGCTAACTATGGCTACACCTTC.

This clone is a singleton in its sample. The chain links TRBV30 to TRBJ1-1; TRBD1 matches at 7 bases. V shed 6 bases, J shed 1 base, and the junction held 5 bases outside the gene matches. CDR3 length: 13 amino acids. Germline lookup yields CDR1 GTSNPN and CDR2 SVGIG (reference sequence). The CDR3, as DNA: TGTGCCTGTAAGACAGGGCCGAACACTGAAGCTTTCTTT. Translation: CACKTGPNTEAFF. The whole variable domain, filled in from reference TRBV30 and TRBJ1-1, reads SQTIHQWPATLVQPVGSPLSLECTVEGTSNPNLYWYRQAAGRGLQLLFYSVGIGQISSEVPQNLSASRPQDRQFILSSKKLLLSDSGFYLCACKTGPNTEAFFGQGTRLTVV.

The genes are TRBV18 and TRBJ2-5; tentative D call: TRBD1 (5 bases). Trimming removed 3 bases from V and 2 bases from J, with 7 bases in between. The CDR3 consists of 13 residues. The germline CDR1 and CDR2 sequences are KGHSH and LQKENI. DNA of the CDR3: TGTGCCAGCTCACCCGACAGACAAGAGACCCAGTACTTC. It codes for CASSPDRQETQYF.

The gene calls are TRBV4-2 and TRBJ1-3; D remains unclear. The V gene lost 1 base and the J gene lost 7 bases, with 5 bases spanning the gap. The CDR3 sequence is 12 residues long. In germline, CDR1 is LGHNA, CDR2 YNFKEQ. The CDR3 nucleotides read TGTGCCAGCAGCCAAGCGGGGAACACCATATATTTT. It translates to CASSQAGNTIYF.

The CDR3 nucleotides are TGTGCCAGCAGTGAATTATGGACAGGGTACACTGAAGCTTTCTTT. Its translation is CASSELWTGYTEAFF. V and J are TRBV6-1 and TRBJ1-1; 8 bases match TRBD1. The germline V gene has CDR1 MNHNS and CDR2 SASEGT. CDR3 length: 15 amino acids. The V segment lost 2 bases and the J segment 3 bases; nucleotides outside the gene matches: 5.